The next 17 T cell receptor beta chains were all read from a single sample in a study of cytomegalovirus exposure and HLA in healthy donors. PCR involved 60 Vbeta and 13 Jbeta primers. Libraries were prepared by immunoSEQ multiplex PCR; TCRdb keeps only in-frame clonotypes and omits some of them. This sample has approximately 240,000 clones, with roughly 90% found just once. Sample: PBMCs. The receptors shown here come from a woman aged 18-35 years in good health and CMV-seronegative.

The gene calls are TRBV10-2 and TRBJ1-1; D remains unclear. CDR3 length: 12 residues. From germline, CDR1 is WSHSY and CDR2 SAAADI. The ends were cut back, 3 bases at V and 3 bases at J, with 5 bases in the middle. CDR3 bases: TGCGCCAGCAGTGACCTTTACACTGAAGCTTTCTTT. This sequence encodes CASSDLYTEAFF.

Note on this clone: Additional DNA sequences in this sample encode the identical CDR3. This chain joins TRBV4-2 and TRBJ2-2; D is unclear. Trimming shortened V by 1 base and J by 5 bases, and 14 bases separated the two germline ends. The CDR3 covers 16 residues. CDR1 LGHNA and CDR2 YNFKEQ come from the germline V gene. The CDR3 nucleotides read TGTGCCAGCAGCCAAGGACACCAGAAACGGACCGGGGAGCTGTTTTTT. This gives the protein CASSQGHQKRTGELFF.

The genes are TRBV7-9 and TRBJ2-7; 10 nucleotides align to TRBD1. Germline-derived CDR1 and CDR2 are SEHNR and FQNEAQ (reference sequence). This CDR3 has 15 amino acids. V lost 5 bases, J lost 3 bases, and 7 bases stayed unmatched. In DNA form, the CDR3 reads TGTGCCAGCAGCACCACCGGGACAGGGGTCTACGAGCAGTACTTC. Encoded protein: CASSTTGTGVYEQYF.

A single count supports this clone. The chain combines TRBV4-1 with TRBJ2-7; 10 bases match TRBD2. This CDR3 contains 15 residues. Trimming took 3 bases from V and 3 from J; bases not matched to a gene: 5. Looked up from germline, CDR1 is MGHRA and CDR2 is YSYEKL. CDR3 loop: CASSQSGGADYEQYF. In DNA, the CDR3 is TGCGCCAGCAGCCAGAGCGGGGGGGCCGACTACGAGCAGTACTTC.

The V call is TRBV10-2, the J call TRBJ2-7, with a tentative D call TRBD2 (5 bases). V lost 2 bases and J lost 0, with 11 bases in between. There are 15 residues in the CDR3. Germline loops: CDR1 WSHSY, CDR2 SAAADI. As DNA, the CDR3 is TGCGCCAGCAGTGAGGAACTAGTTGTCTCCTACGAGCAGTACTTC. Translated: CASSEELVVSYEQYF.

The CDR3 sequence is CASSLETGGWGNTIYF. DNA of the CDR3: TGTGCCAGCAGCTTGGAAACAGGGGGTTGGGGAAACACCATATATTTT. The V call is TRBV7-9, the J call TRBJ1-3, with 8 positions matching TRBD1. CDR1 is SEHNR and CDR2 is FQNEAQ in the germline V gene (reference sequence). J gave up 4 bases and V 3 bases, and 8 bases lay outside the gene matches. The CDR3 length is 16 residues.

A note on this clone: The sample holds other DNA sequences that translate to the same CDR3. The chain employs TRBV7-9 and TRBJ2-7; TRBD2 aligns across 9 bases. V lost 8 bases to trimming and J lost 5 bases; unmatched junction nucleotides: 16. Germline CDR1 SEHNR, CDR2 FQNEAQ (reference sequence). This CDR3 has 16 residues. CDR3 nucleotides: TGTGCCAGCGGGCCCATAGCGGGAGTCACCTTTCACGAGCAGTACTTC. Its translation: CASGPIAGVTFHEQYF.

The gene calls are TRBV4-1 and TRBJ2-7, with 7 positions matching TRBD2. Germline assignment: CDR1 MGHRA and CDR2 YSYEKL. CDR3 size: 15 residues. The V gene end was trimmed by 4 bases and the J gene end by 2 bases; junction bases not matched to a gene: 8. The CDR3 sequence is CASSPWAGVPYEQYF. In nucleotides, the CDR3 is TGCGCCAGCAGCCCGTGGGCGGGGGTCCCCTACGAGCAGTACTTC.

This clone was seen a few times. This chain joins TRBV7-9 and TRBJ2-1; D may be TRBD1 (6 bases). The CDR3 is 13 amino acids. Between the trimmed V and J ends, which lost 6 bases and 9 bases, there was a span of 15 bases. Germline V gene data show CDR1 as SEHNR and CDR2 as FQNEAQ (reference sequence). The CDR3 is CASRLPQGGEQFF. CDR3 nucleotides: TGTGCCAGCAGGTTACCACAGGGCGGTGAGCAGTTCTTC.

The chain combines TRBV6-1 with TRBJ1-5; D gene uncertain. The V gene's germline CDR1 is MNHNS and CDR2 SASEGT. This CDR3 has 15 amino acids. V dropped 3 bases and J dropped 0 bases, with 9 bases sitting between them. CDR3 bases: TGTGCCAGCAGTGACTGGCCTTATAGCAATCAGCCCCAGCATTTT. Protein product: CASSDWPYSNQPQHF.

V and J are TRBV4-3 and TRBJ2-3; D is perhaps TRBD2 (6 bases). The CDR3 loop spans 15 amino acids. Germline V lookup: CDR1 LGHNA, CDR2 YSLEER. V was clipped by 4 bases and J by 4 bases, with 15 bases between them. CDR3: CASSPQPGGADTQYF. CDR3 coding DNA: TGCGCCAGCAGCCCCCAGCCCGGGGGTGCAGATACGCAGTATTTT.

V and J are TRBV5-1 and TRBJ1-4; D is undetermined. Per the germline V gene, CDR1 is SGHRS and CDR2 is YFSETQ. The CDR3 consists of 14 residues. Between the trimmed V and J ends, which lost 1 base and 0 bases, there was a span of 4 bases. The CDR3 DNA follows: TGCGCCAGCAGCTTGTTATCAACTAATGAAAAACTGTTTTTT. Its protein product is CASSLLSTNEKLFF. The whole variable domain, remainder taken from reference TRBV5-1 and TRBJ1-4, is KAGVTQTPRYLIKTRGQQVTLSCSPISGHRSVSWYQQTPGQGLQFLFEYFSETQRNKGNFPGRFSGRQFSNSRSEMNVSTLELGDSALYLCASSLLSTNEKLFFGSGTQLSVL.

Concerning this clone: At the DNA level, this CDR3 is encoded by other sequences in the same sample as well. The chain has TRBV5-1 and TRBJ2-5; TRBD1 matches at 8 bases. The junction had 9 bases not matched to a gene; V was cut back by 6 bases and J by 5 bases. This CDR3 is 14 amino acids long. Per the germline V gene, CDR1 is SGHRS and CDR2 is YFSETQ. In DNA form, the CDR3 reads TGCGCCAGCACAGGGACAGGCTTGACTGAGACCCAGTACTTC. Amino acid sequence: CASTGTGLTETQYF.

The V call is TRBV6-5, the J call TRBJ1-5; no firm D call. Trimming removed 2 bases from V and 2 bases from J, with 10 bases in between. The germline V gene has CDR1 MNHEY and CDR2 SVGAGI. The CDR3 contains 15 residues. Written as DNA, the CDR3 is TGTGCCAGCAGTTACCTCTCGTTAGGCAATCAGCCCCAGCATTTT. Its translation: CASSYLSLGNQPQHF.

The chain is built from TRBV7-6 and TRBJ2-3; 7 bases are a match to TRBD1. The J segment lost 15 bases and the V segment lost 4 bases, leaving 10 bases of the junction unmatched. The CDR3 consists of 12 residues. The germline CDR1 and CDR2 sequences are SGHVS and FNYEAQ. The CDR3 here is CASSWGTAPPYF. The CDR3 nucleotides read TGTGCCAGCAGCTGGGGGACAGCCCCACCCTATTTT.

V and J are TRBV19 and TRBJ1-3; tentative D call: TRBD1 (6 bases). Germline V gives CDR1 LNHDA, CDR2 SQIVND (reference sequence). The CDR3 has 14 residues. V gave up 9 bases and J gave up 0 bases, with 12 bases separating them. CDR3 residues: CASNRVSSGNTIYF. DNA for the CDR3: TGTGCCAGCAACAGGGTGAGCTCTGGAAACACCATATATTTT.

The chain uses TRBV19 and TRBJ1-2, with TRBD1 matching over 9 bases. Trimming at V came to 4 bases and at J to 6 bases, leaving 3 bases not matched to a gene. Germline CDR1 is LNHDA and CDR2 is SQIVND (reference sequence). The CDR3 length is 13 residues. For the CDR3, the DNA is TGTGCCAGTAGTACACAGGGGGCAGATGGCTACACCTTC. It specifies CASSTQGADGYTF. The variable domain in full, completed from reference TRBV19 and TRBJ1-2, reads DGGITQSPKYLFRKEGQNVTLSCEQNLNHDAMYWYRQDPGQGLRLIYYSQIVNDFQKGDIAEGYSVSREKKESFPLTVTSAQKNPTAFYLCASSTQGADGYTFGSGTRLTVV.